This T cell receptor beta chain came from a study of cytomegalovirus exposure and HLA in healthy donors. Of note for this clone: Its target is not known.

With 60 Vbeta and 13 Jbeta primers, the PCR was carried out. TCRdb keeps only in-frame clones here, not all; method: immunoSEQ multiplex PCR. The top ten clones hold about 6.9% of a sample with about 79,000 clones, under 80% of them seen once. V shed 5 bases and J 5 bases; nucleotides not matched to a gene: 8. Germline values: CDR1 MNHNS, CDR2 SASEGT. The CDR3 length is 15 residues. Notes on the study in general: A list of approximately 150 TCR beta chains associated with cytomegalovirus was given. As a later analysis showed, several of the most significant clusters appeared to be linked to common viral pathogens.

The sample consisted of PBMCs. The TCR sequence derives from a woman aged 50 to 60 in good health and CMV-seropositive. V gene TRBV6-1 combines with J gene TRBJ1-2; 10 nucleotides match TRBD1. The CDR3 here is CASSPRTGGEYGYTF. DNA of the CDR3: TGTGCCAGCAGTCCCCGGACAGGGGGGGAGTATGGCTACACCTTC.